The clone carrying this T cell receptor beta chain has just a few counts. The sample belongs to a study of blood T cells in healthy people across ages. With a J-beta primer mix and a sample-barcoded 5' primer, a second PCR ran 7 to 11 cycles. TCRdb called the 5' RACE reads again in MiXCR, with one record for every CDR3 protein. Of roughly 1,300,000 distinct CDR3 sequences listed, roughly 59% are singletons. The CDR3 is 16 amino acids. V lost 5 bases to trimming and J lost 6 bases; unmatched junction nucleotides: 9. From germline, CDR1 is MNHEY and CDR2 SMNVEV (reference sequence). This chain connects TRBV27 to TRBJ2-1; TRBD2 agrees at 11 bases. What was sequenced was blood. The receptor was isolated from a man aged 18 to 35 in good health. As DNA, the CDR3 is TGTGCCAGCAGTAATAGCGGGAGGGCCCGGAGCAATGAGCAGTTCTTC. It specifies CASSNSGRARSNEQFF.